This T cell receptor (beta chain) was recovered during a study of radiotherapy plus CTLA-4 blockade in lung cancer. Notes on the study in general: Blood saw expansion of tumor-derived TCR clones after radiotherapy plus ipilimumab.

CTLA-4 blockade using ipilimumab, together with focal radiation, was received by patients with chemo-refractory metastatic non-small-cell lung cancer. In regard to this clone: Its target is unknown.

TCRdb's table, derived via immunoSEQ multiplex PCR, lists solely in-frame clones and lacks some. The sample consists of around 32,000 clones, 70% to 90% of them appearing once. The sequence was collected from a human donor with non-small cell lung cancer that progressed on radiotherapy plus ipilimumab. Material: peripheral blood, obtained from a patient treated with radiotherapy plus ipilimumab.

CDR3 sequence: CASSPSRQGGSYNSPLHF. The CDR3, as DNA: TGTGCCAGCAGCCCCTCCCGACAGGGGGGCTCCTATAATTCACCCCTCCACTTT. The chain carries TRBV27 and TRBJ1-6, with 9 bases that match TRBD1. The CDR3 runs to 18 residues. The J segment lost 0 bases and the V segment lost 6 bases, leaving 9 bases of the junction unmatched. Germline V CDR1 and CDR2: MNHEY, SMNVEV (reference sequence).